What follows are 10 T cell receptor beta chains derived from one specimen sequenced in a study of blood T cell repertoires in COVID-19. Profiling relied on immunoSEQ multiplex PCR, and the TCRdb table lists in-frame clones only, not all of them. This sample has 400,000 to 450,000 clones, with roughly 91% found just once. The sequenced material came from PBMCs or T cells enriched from blood (not recorded which). These receptors came from a man between 18 and 35 years old who had recovered from COVID-19.

The J gene is TRBJ1-5, the V gene TRBV3-1 (or the pseudogene TRBV3-2); D is uncertain. The germline V gene has CDR1 LGHDT and CDR2 YNNKEL (reference sequence). The ends were cut back, 4 bases at V and 5 bases at J, with 18 bases in the middle. This CDR3 is built from 16 residues. In nucleotides, the CDR3 is TGTGCCAGCAGCCCTCACGGAGGGCGGGAGGATCAGCCCCAGCATTTT. Protein sequence: CASSPHGGREDQPQHF.

This clone was seen once. The chain employs TRBV2 and TRBJ1-5; D is undetermined. Deletions cut 6 bases from V and 0 bases from J, with 9 bases between. The CDR3 runs to 14 residues. Germline CDR1 is SNHLY and CDR2 is FYNNEI. Here the CDR3 DNA reads TGTGCCAGCAGACAGCAGTATAGCAATCAGCCCCAGCATTTT. Its protein is CASRQQYSNQPQHF.

The chain carries TRBV18 and TRBJ2-2; 8 bases are a match to TRBD1. The CDR3 consists of 15 residues. Unmatched junction bases numbered 1, after V lost 2 bases and J lost 2 bases. Germline values: CDR1 KGHSH, CDR2 LQKENI. CDR3 coding DNA: TGTGCCAGCTCACCAGGGACAGGAAACACCGGGGAGCTGTTTTTT. This encodes CASSPGTGNTGELFF. Looking up the rest from reference TRBV18 and TRBJ2-2 gives the full variable domain: NAGVMQNPRHLVRRRGQEARLRCSPMKGHSHVYWYRQLPEEGLKFMVYLQKENIIDESGMPKERFSAEFPKEGPSILRIQQVVRGDSAAYFCASSPGTGNTGELFFGEGSRLTVL.

This sequence joins TRBV29-1 and TRBJ1-2, with TRBD1 matching over 9 bases. Germline values: CDR1 SQVTM, CDR2 ANQGSEA. The V and J ends lost 3 bases and 5 bases, in that order; junction bases with no gene match: 4. This CDR3 has 13 amino acids. CDR3 sequence reads: CSVEDRGAYGYTF. The CDR3 bases are TGCAGCGTTGAGGACAGGGGTGCGTATGGCTACACCTTC.

The gene calls are TRBV6-5 and TRBJ1-5, with 9 nucleotides matching TRBD1. Germline assignment: CDR1 MNHEY and CDR2 SVGAGI. The CDR3 length is 13 residues. V was clipped by 5 bases and J by 6 bases; unmatched bases: 2. The DNA of the CDR3 is TGTGCCAGCAGTCAGGACAGGGGTCAGCCCCAGCATTTT. This encodes CASSQDRGQPQHF.

The genes are TRBV2 and TRBJ2-7; a possible D gene is TRBD2 (5 bases). There are 18 residues in the CDR3. V was shortened by 3 bases and J by 0 bases, with 21 bases between the two germline ends. The V gene's germline CDR1 is SNHLY and CDR2 FYNNEI. The CDR3 DNA reads TGTGCCAGCAGTGATAGCCGTCTCCTAGCAATTAACTCCTACGAGCAGTACTTC. As protein: CASSDSRLLAINSYEQYF.

The chain links TRBV29-1 to TRBJ2-2; D might be TRBD2 (5 bases). Per germline, CDR1 SQVTM and CDR2 ANQGSEA. The CDR3 loop spans 12 amino acids. The V end lost 6 bases, the J end lost 4 bases, and 9 bases lay between the germline ends. DNA of the CDR3: TGCAGCGTAACGGGGAGCACCGGGGAGCTGTTTTTT. Amino acids: CSVTGSTGELFF.

As for this clone: One end of the junction varies from germline; a read error may be responsible. The V gene is TRBV25-1, the J gene TRBJ1-1; perhaps TRBD1 as D (6 bases). Per the germline V gene, CDR1 is MGHDK and CDR2 is SYGVNS. CDR3 length equals 10 residues. The CDR3 sequence is CASSEWGRGF. The CDR3 DNA sequence: TGTGCCAGCAGTGAATGGGGCAGGGGCTTT.

The chain has TRBV9 and TRBJ1-6; weak D call: TRBD1 (5 bases). Germline V gene lookup returns CDR1 SGDLS and CDR2 YYNGEE. This CDR3 is 13 amino acids long. Between the trimmed V and J ends, which lost 4 bases and 7 bases, there was a span of 9 bases. CDR3 protein: CASSLTENSPLHF. DNA of the CDR3: TGTGCCAGCAGCCTGACAGAAAATTCACCCCTCCACTTT.

V gene TRBV5-8 combines with J gene TRBJ1-5, with D unclear. Germline V CDR1 and CDR2: SGHTS, YDEGEE. The CDR3 is 12 residues long. V lost 0 bases to trimming and J lost 4 bases, with 2 bases between them. CDR3 nucleotide sequence: TGTGCCAGCAGCTTGGTAAATCAGCCCCAGCATTTT. Protein product: CASSLVNQPQHF.